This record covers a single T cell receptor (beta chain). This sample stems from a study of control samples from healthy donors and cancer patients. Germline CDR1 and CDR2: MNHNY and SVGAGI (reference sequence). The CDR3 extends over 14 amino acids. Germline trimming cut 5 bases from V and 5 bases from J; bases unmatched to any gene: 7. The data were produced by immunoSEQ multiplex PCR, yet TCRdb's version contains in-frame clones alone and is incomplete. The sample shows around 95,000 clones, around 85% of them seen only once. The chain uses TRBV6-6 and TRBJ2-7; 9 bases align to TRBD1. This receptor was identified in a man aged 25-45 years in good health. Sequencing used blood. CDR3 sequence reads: CASSAGTGSHEQYF. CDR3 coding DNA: TGTGCCAGCAGTGCCGGGACAGGGAGCCACGAGCAGTACTTC.